The 27 T cell receptor beta chains reported below all come from one sample, sequenced in a study of control samples from healthy donors and cancer patients. The assay was immunoSEQ multiplex PCR, and TCRdb's table has in-frame clones only and misses some. Here the sample spans over 100,000 clones, approximately 88% being singletons. The source material was blood. The receptor set was obtained from a man in his forties in good health.

The chain employs TRBV19 and TRBJ1-6; the match to TRBD1 covers 8 bases. The J segment lost 5 bases and the V segment lost 6 bases, leaving 9 bases of the junction unmatched. CDR1 LNHDA and CDR2 SQIVND come from the germline V gene (reference sequence). The CDR3 length is 16 residues. DNA for the CDR3: TGTGCCAGTAGAGACAGACAGGGGAGGGATAATTCACCCCTCCACTTT. It yields the protein CASRDRQGRDNSPLHF.

The V call is TRBV3-1 (or the pseudogene TRBV3-2), the J call TRBJ2-7, with D possibly matching TRBD2 (7 bases). The V and J ends lost 10 bases and 8 bases respectively, with 15 bases between them. Germline CDR1 reads LGHDT; CDR2 reads YNNKEL (reference sequence). This CDR3 is 11 amino acids long. The CDR3 spells CATLAGAKQYF. CDR3 nucleotide sequence: TGTGCCACCCTGGCGGGGGCGAAGCAGTACTTC.

V is TRBV10-3 and J is TRBJ2-1; 13 bases fit TRBD2. Germline lookup yields CDR1 ENHRY and CDR2 SYGVKD. CDR3 size: 18 residues. The junction had 7 bases not matched to a gene; V was cut back by 3 bases and J by 2 bases. CDR3 bases: TGTGCCATCAGTGAACCGGGACTAGCGGGGACCCCCTACAATGAGCAGTTCTTC. Protein product: CAISEPGLAGTPYNEQFF.

CDR3: CASRHSRDRKHTF. CDR3 in DNA: TGTGCCAGCAGACATTCCCGGGACAGGAAGCACACCTTC. The chain uses TRBV7-9 and TRBJ1-2; 8 bases line up with TRBD1. The CDR3 is 13 residues long. Germline CDR1 reads SEHNR; CDR2 reads FQNEAQ (reference sequence). V shed 6 bases, J shed 12 bases, and the junction held 12 bases outside the gene matches.

This rearrangement joins TRBV7-2 to TRBJ2-1; D gene unclear. Trimming took off 3 bases at V and 5 bases at J, with 8 bases between the two ends. The germline CDR1 and CDR2 sequences are SGHTA and FQGNSA. This CDR3 is built from 13 residues. In DNA form, the CDR3 reads TGTGCCAGCAGCTTCCCCAGAGACAATGAGCAGTTCTTC. It translates to CASSFPRDNEQFF.

CDR3 nucleotides: TGTGCCAGCAGCTCGACAGTAGCGGGGTCCTACGAGCAGTACTTC. Encoded protein: CASSSTVAGSYEQYF. The chain has TRBV7-9 and TRBJ2-7; 8 positions match TRBD2. This CDR3 is 15 amino acids long. Looked up from germline, CDR1 is SEHNR and CDR2 is FQNEAQ (reference sequence). V dropped 4 bases and J dropped 1; count of bases not matched to a gene: 6.

This chain links TRBV15 with TRBJ1-5, with D unclear. This CDR3 has 13 residues. Germline V gene data show CDR1 as LNHNV and CDR2 as YYDKDF (reference sequence). Trimming left V 2 bases short and J 10 bases short, with 12 bases between. CDR3 nucleotides: TGTGCCACCAGCAGAACGGACCTGAGACCCCAGCATTTT. As protein: CATSRTDLRPQHF.

The V and J genes are TRBV5-4 and TRBJ2-2, with 13 bases matching TRBD2. This CDR3 comprises 18 residues. Germline loops: CDR1 SGHNT, CDR2 YYREEE (reference sequence). The V gene end was trimmed by 4 bases and the J gene end by 2 bases; junction bases not matched to a gene: 8. The CDR3 region has the DNA TGTGCCAGCAGCGAGGGGACTAGCGGGGCCTTAAACACCGGGGAGCTGTTTTTT. This encodes CASSEGTSGALNTGELFF.

The chain combines TRBV3-1 (or the pseudogene TRBV3-2) with TRBJ1-1, with D unclear. Trimming removed 3 bases from V and 1 base from J, with 6 bases in between. This CDR3 has 13 residues. Looked up from germline, CDR1 is LGHDT and CDR2 is YNNKEL (reference sequence). The CDR3 sequence is CASSQEGNTEAFF. CDR3 bases: TGTGCCAGCAGCCAGGAAGGGAACACTGAAGCTTTCTTT.

V gene TRBV3-1 (or the pseudogene TRBV3-2) combines with J gene TRBJ2-3, with TRBD1 matching 7 bases. The CDR3 is made up of 15 amino acids. Germline trimming cut 5 bases from V and 2 bases from J; bases unmatched to any gene: 7. The V gene's germline CDR1 is LGHDT and CDR2 YNNKEL (reference sequence). The CDR3 coding sequence is TGTGCCAGCAGCGGGGGACAGACATACACAGATACGCAGTATTTT. Translated, it gives CASSGGQTYTDTQYF.

The gene calls are TRBV18 and TRBJ2-1; D tentatively reads TRBD1 or TRBD2 (5 bases each). CDR3 length: 14 residues. V was cut by 2 bases and J by 5 bases, with 10 bases left in between. Germline-derived CDR1 and CDR2 are KGHSH and LQKENI. This CDR3 is CASSPGTGNNEQFF. CDR3 nucleotides: TGTGCCAGCTCACCAGGGACGGGAAACAATGAGCAGTTCTTC. Using reference TRBV18 and TRBJ2-1 for the parts outside the CDR3, the full variable domain is NAGVMQNPRHLVRRRGQEARLRCSPMKGHSHVYWYRQLPEEGLKFMVYLQKENIIDESGMPKERFSAEFPKEGPSILRIQQVVRGDSAAYFCASSPGTGNNEQFFGPGTRLTVL.

With regard to this clone: Additional DNA sequences in this sample encode the identical CDR3. CDR3 residues: CASSQDRNQPQHF. The CDR3, as DNA: TGCGCCAGCAGCCAAGACAGAAATCAGCCCCAGCATTTT. The chain couples TRBV4-3 to TRBJ1-5, with D uncertain. Germline assignment: CDR1 LGHNA and CDR2 YSLEER. The CDR3 is made up of 13 amino acids. Deletions cut 0 bases from V and 4 bases from J, with 4 bases between.

This chain connects TRBV6-2 or TRBV6-3 to TRBJ1-2; D is unresolved. This CDR3 is 13 amino acids long. V was pared by 3 bases and J by 3 bases, with 8 bases between. The germline gives CDR1 MNHEY, CDR2 SVGEGT. CDR3 protein: CASSYAGDYGYTF. CDR3 DNA: TGTGCCAGCAGTTATGCCGGGGACTATGGCTACACCTTC.

Here the CDR3 reads CASSVQLREGEQYF. CDR3 bases: TGTGCCAGCAGCGTACAGTTACGGGAGGGCGAGCAGTACTTC. The rearrangement joins TRBV9 to TRBJ2-7; 8 bases align to TRBD2. The germline V gene encodes CDR1 SGDLS and CDR2 YYNGEE. The CDR3 is 14 residues long. With V trimmed by 1 base and J by 6 bases, 6 bases remained unmatched.

The sample holds one count of this clone. The genes are TRBV14 and TRBJ1-4; D perhaps matches TRBD1 (6 bases). Trimming shortened V by 4 bases and J by 3 bases, and 12 bases separated the two germline ends. The CDR3 is 15 amino acids. Per the germline V gene, CDR1 is SGHDN and CDR2 is FVKESK. CDR3 sequence reads: CASSLTGRANEKLFF. In DNA, the CDR3 is TGTGCCAGCAGCCTTACAGGGAGGGCTAATGAAAAACTGTTTTTT.

This clone came up once. The chain is built from TRBV7-6 and TRBJ2-3; 9 positions match TRBD2. The CDR3 covers 17 residues. After removal of 3 bases from V and 1 base from J, the junction contained 8 bases not matched to a gene. Germline V lookup: CDR1 SGHVS, CDR2 FNYEAQ. Here the CDR3 DNA reads TGTGCCAGCAGCTTTTCCCCCTCTAGCGGGGGCACAGATACGCAGTATTTT. This sequence encodes CASSFSPSSGGTDTQYF. The full variable domain, its missing parts supplied by reference TRBV7-6 and TRBJ2-3, is GAGVSQSPRYKVTKRGQDVALRCDPISGHVSLYWYRQALGQGPEFLTYFNYEAQQDKSGLPNDRFSAERPEGSISTLTIQRTEQRDSAMYRCASSFSPSSGGTDTQYFGPGTRLTVL.

The chain carries TRBV9 and TRBJ2-3; TRBD1 matches at 9 bases. The CDR3 is made up of 15 amino acids. Trimming cost V 3 bases and J 0 bases; bases outside gene matches: 2. Germline lookup yields CDR1 SGDLS and CDR2 YYNGEE. CDR3 nucleotides: TGTGCCAGCAGCGAAGGACAGGGGAGCACAGATACGCAGTATTTT. Encoded protein: CASSEGQGSTDTQYF.

The V call is TRBV15, the J call TRBJ1-5; a weak D match, TRBD1 (6 bases). V was shortened by 4 bases and J by 0 bases, with 16 bases between the two germline ends. The CDR3 is 17 amino acids. In germline, CDR1 is LNHNV, CDR2 YYDKDF (reference sequence). The CDR3 DNA sequence: TGTGCCACCAGCACTAGGTTGAGGGGGGGTAGCAATCAGCCCCAGCATTTT. Its protein product is CATSTRLRGGSNQPQHF.

This rearrangement joins TRBV28 to TRBJ1-5, with D possibly TRBD1 on 6 matching bases. The V gene lost 6 bases and the J gene lost 2 bases, with 14 bases spanning the gap. CDR3 length: 15 amino acids. The germline V gene has CDR1 MDHEN and CDR2 SYDVKM. The CDR3 DNA reads TGTGCCAGCAGCACAAACAGGGCTCGCAATCAGCCCCAGCATTTT. This gives the protein CASSTNRARNQPQHF.

In nucleotides, the CDR3 is TGTGCCAGCAGCCTTGCGGGGGTGGATGGCTACACCTTC. Its protein product is CASSLAGVDGYTF. The rearrangement uses TRBV5-4 and TRBJ1-2, with TRBD1 as a possible D gene (5 bases). The CDR3 loop spans 13 amino acids. Trimming took 4 bases from V and 6 from J, leaving 13 bases between them. Germline CDR1 SGHNT, CDR2 YYREEE (reference sequence). Supplemented by reference TRBV5-4 and TRBJ1-2, the full variable domain reads ETGVTQSPTHLIKTRGQQVTLRCSSQSGHNTVSWYQQALGQGPQFIFQYYREEENGRGNFPPRFSGLQFPNYSSELNVNALELDDSALYLCASSLAGVDGYTFGSGTRLTVV.

The chain recombines TRBV5-1 with TRBJ2-3; TRBD1 is a possible D gene (6 bases). Per germline, CDR1 SGHRS and CDR2 YFSETQ. The length of the CDR3 is 16 residues. V was pared by 2 bases and J by 2 bases, with 15 bases between. The CDR3 nucleotides read TGCGCCAGCAGCTTCTACGGGACACCTATCACAGATACGCAGTATTTT. Translating it yields CASSFYGTPITDTQYF.

The chain links TRBV7-9 to TRBJ1-2, with a tentative D call TRBD1 (6 bases). Germline values: CDR1 SEHNR, CDR2 FQNEAQ (reference sequence). V was trimmed by 2 bases and J by 4 bases, leaving 8 bases between them. CDR3 length: 13 residues. The CDR3 DNA sequence: TGTGCCAGCAGCTTACAGGGGCCCTATGGCTACACCTTC. Its translation: CASSLQGPYGYTF.

V and J are TRBV3-1 (or the pseudogene TRBV3-2) and TRBJ1-2; no reliable D call. The V gene lost 0 bases and the J gene lost 4 bases, with 15 bases spanning the gap. The CDR3 covers 16 residues. Germline-derived CDR1 and CDR2 are LGHDT and YNNKEL (reference sequence). The CDR3 bases are TGTGCCAGCAGCCAAGATATAGGCCCCACCAGCTATGGCTACACCTTC. Translation: CASSQDIGPTSYGYTF.

This chain links TRBV5-6 with TRBJ1-2; maybe TRBD1 (5 bases). Germline-derived CDR1 and CDR2 are SGHDT and YYEEEE. V dropped 4 bases and J dropped 8 bases, with 24 bases sitting between them. The CDR3 is made up of 16 amino acids. CDR3 DNA: TGTGCCAGCAGCACAGTCAGGACGGCGGGGCCTATGGGCTACACCTTC. This gives the protein CASSTVRTAGPMGYTF.

The chain has TRBV5-6 and TRBJ1-2; no clear D. Trimming pared 6 bases from V and 3 bases from J, leaving 15 bases between. CDR3 size: 14 residues. Germline-derived CDR1 and CDR2 are SGHDT and YYEEEE. CDR3 region: CASTVGGIDYGYTF. Here the CDR3 DNA reads TGTGCCAGCACCGTGGGAGGGATTGACTATGGCTACACCTTC.

The rearrangement joins TRBV5-6 to TRBJ2-5, with D perhaps TRBD2 (6 bases). This CDR3 has 16 amino acids. Trimming shortened V by 4 bases and J by 1 base, and 17 bases separated the two germline ends. Germline lookup yields CDR1 SGHDT and CDR2 YYEEEE. CDR3 in amino acids: CASSLPGGTLQETQYF. As DNA, the CDR3 is TGTGCCAGCAGCCTTCCCGGGGGAACCCTCCAAGAGACCCAGTACTTC.

J is TRBJ1-6 and V is TRBV7-2; unclear D gene. V was cut by 1 base and J by 5 bases, with 12 bases left in between. This CDR3 has 16 amino acids. From germline, CDR1 is SGHTA and CDR2 FQGNSA. The CDR3 DNA sequence: TGTGCCAGCAGCTTAGTTTTGGGGTCGGATAATTCACCCCTCCACTTT. It yields the protein CASSLVLGSDNSPLHF.